This T cell receptor beta chain was recovered during a study of CD8 T cells in ankylosing spondylitis. Broader study findings: Disease-associated clones were reportedly significantly overrepresented in matched ankylosing spondylitis synovial fluid. There was a TCR beta motif, made of fewer than 10 highly homologous variants, that appeared characteristic of ankylosing spondylitis blood. Earlier studies detected some motif variants in reactive arthritis synovial fluid and blood. Disease-linked clones, CD8+, were relatively rare in peripheral blood.

A few counts support this clonotype. Its antigen is not known. Germline values: CDR1 MNHEY, CDR2 SVGEGT. Between the trimmed V and J ends, which lost 2 bases and 0 bases, there was a span of 25 bases. The CDR3 has 21 residues. In making TCR beta libraries, quantitative 5'-RACE with molecular barcodes was used. From the 5' RACE reads, TCRdb called clonotypes with MiXCR, one entry per CDR3 protein. The profile shows more than 650,000 distinct CDR3 sequences, about an eighth of them singletons. Sequenced input: blood, either unsorted or a sorted T cell fraction (not recorded which). The chain is built from TRBV6-2 or TRBV6-3 and TRBJ2-2; D is possibly TRBD2 (6 bases). The TCR originated in a male donor with ankylosing spondylitis. Here the CDR3 DNA reads TGTGCCAGCAGTTACCCATCCGCCAGTGGAGGGTTGATCGCGAACACCGGGGAGCTGTTTTTT. It encodes CASSYPSASGGLIANTGELFF.